Listed here is a single TCR beta chain. The antigen remains unidentified. A read error may produce the germline difference seen at one junction end. The germline CDR1 and CDR2 sequences are SEHNR and FQNEAQ (reference sequence). The CDR3 covers 14 residues. The data originate from a study of cytomegalovirus exposure and HLA in healthy donors. Study results and caveats: Earlier analysis found most TCR beta V segments productive about 90% or about 30% of the time. Trimming of TCR beta V- and J-genes showed a link, identified in a later analysis, to a missense DCLRE1C variant. It was only CMV serostatus that was available as immune exposure information.

The donors, nominally healthy at sampling, likely had unrecorded immune exposures. This PCR relied on a set of 60 Vbeta primers and 13 Jbeta primers. Generated by immunoSEQ multiplex PCR, the TCRdb table keeps only in-frame clones and is missing some. Of about 120,000 clones in the sample, 73% were seen once. The TCR comes from a woman aged 40 to 55 in good health and CMV-seronegative. V and J are TRBV7-9 and TRBJ2-7; tentatively, D is TRBD2 (6 bases). Specimen: PBMCs. The CDR3 coding sequence is TGTTCCAGCAGCTTAGGAGGGTTTGTAGACGAGCAGTACTTC. As protein: CSSSLGGFVDEQYF. Together with reference TRBV7-9 and TRBJ2-7, the CDR3 gives the full variable domain: DTGVSQNPRHKITKRGQNVTFRCDPISEHNRLYWYRQTLGQGPEFLTYFQNEAQLEKSRLLSDRFSAERPKGSFSTLEIQRTEQGDSAMYLCSSSLGGFVDEQYFGPGTRLTVT.